These T cell receptor beta chains were read from a single sample in a study of control samples from healthy donors and cancer patients. TCRdb's copy holds only in-frame clones and misses some; the assay was immunoSEQ multiplex PCR. Among around 80,000 clones listed, 85% to 95% were seen once. Sample: blood. These receptors all come from a woman between 25 and 40 years old in good health. The CDR3 runs from the conserved cysteine through the conserved F or W. The order of the fields is J gene, clone size, D gene, V gene, CDR3 length, CDR3 DNA, CDR3 protein. D genes are given only for firm matches. Some rows mark clone size as missing; the rest say once, few, many or name a class of expanded clone.

j_gene: TRBJ1-1
abundance: .
d_gene: .
v_gene: TRBV21-1
len: 12
CDR3nt: TGTGCCAGCAGCAAAAAACAGGCGGGGGCTTTCTTT
CDR3aa: CASSKKQAGAFF

j_gene: TRBJ1-2
abundance: .
d_gene: .
v_gene: TRBV5-1
len: 14
CDR3nt: TGCGCCAGCAGCTTGGCGGTCCAGGGAGGGGGCTACACCTTC
CDR3aa: CASSLAVQGGGYTF

j_gene: TRBJ1-2
abundance: .
d_gene: .
v_gene: TRBV11-3
len: 14
CDR3nt: TGTGCCAGCAGCCCCGAAGGGGGGATCTATGGCTACACCTTC
CDR3aa: CASSPEGGIYGYTF

j_gene: TRBJ1-2
abundance: .
d_gene: .
v_gene: TRBV28
len: 14
CDR3nt: TGTGCCAGCAGTGATAGGACAGCTAACTATGGCTACACCTTC
CDR3aa: CASSDRTANYGYTF

j_gene: TRBJ2-4
abundance: .
d_gene: TRBD2
v_gene: TRBV6-5
len: 15
CDR3nt: TGTGCCAGCTCTCGGGGGGATGTAGCCAAAAACATTCAGTACTTC
CDR3aa: CASSRGDVAKNIQYF

j_gene: TRBJ1-2
abundance: .
d_gene: TRBD1
v_gene: TRBV11-2
len: 16
CDR3nt: TGTGCCAGCAGCCAATTAAGACCGGGACAGGCAAATGGCTACACCTTC
CDR3aa: CASSQLRPGQANGYTF

j_gene: TRBJ1-4
abundance: few
d_gene: .
v_gene: TRBV5-1
len: 15
CDR3nt: TGCGCCAGCAGCCGGTCGGAGGGGGGGAATGAAAAACTGTTTTTT
CDR3aa: CASSRSEGGNEKLFF

j_gene: TRBJ1-2
abundance: .
d_gene: .
v_gene: TRBV2
len: 10
CDR3nt: TGTGCCAGCAGCGAGGGGCGCTACACCTTC
CDR3aa: CASSEGRYTF

j_gene: TRBJ2-5
abundance: .
d_gene: .
v_gene: TRBV5-1
len: 15
CDR3nt: TGCGCCAGCAGCAATCCTACGGGGGAAGGAGAGACCCAGTACTTC
CDR3aa: CASSNPTGEGETQYF

j_gene: TRBJ1-5
abundance: .
d_gene: .
v_gene: TRBV19
len: 15
CDR3nt: TGTGCCACCCGTGGGTCGGGGGGAATAAATCAGCCCCAGCATTTT
CDR3aa: CATRGSGGINQPQHF

j_gene: TRBJ2-1
abundance: .
d_gene: .
v_gene: TRBV2
len: 14
CDR3nt: TGTGCCAGCAGTGAAGAGAACACCTACAATGAGCAGTTCTTC
CDR3aa: CASSEENTYNEQFF

j_gene: TRBJ2-5
abundance: once
d_gene: .
v_gene: TRBV3-1/TRBV3-2
len: 15
CDR3nt: TGTGCCAGCAGCCAAGTTGGGGGGATCCAAGAGACCCAGTACTTC
CDR3aa: CASSQVGGIQETQYF